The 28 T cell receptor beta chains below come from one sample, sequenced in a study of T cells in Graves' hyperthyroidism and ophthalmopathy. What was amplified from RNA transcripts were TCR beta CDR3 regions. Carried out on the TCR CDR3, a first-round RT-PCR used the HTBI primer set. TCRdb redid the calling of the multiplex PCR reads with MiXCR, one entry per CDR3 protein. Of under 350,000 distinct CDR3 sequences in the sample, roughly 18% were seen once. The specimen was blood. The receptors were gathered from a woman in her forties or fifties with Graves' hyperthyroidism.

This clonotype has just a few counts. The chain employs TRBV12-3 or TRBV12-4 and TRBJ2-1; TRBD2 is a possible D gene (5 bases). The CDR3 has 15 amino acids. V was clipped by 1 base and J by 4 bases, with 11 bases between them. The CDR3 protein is CASSLGGSVYNEQFF. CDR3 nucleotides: TGTGCCAGCAGTTTAGGAGGGAGCGTTTACAATGAGCAGTTCTTC.

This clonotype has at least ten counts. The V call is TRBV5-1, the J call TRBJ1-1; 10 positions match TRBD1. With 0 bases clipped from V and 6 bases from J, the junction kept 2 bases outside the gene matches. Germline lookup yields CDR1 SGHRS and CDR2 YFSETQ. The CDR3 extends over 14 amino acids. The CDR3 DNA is TGCGCCAGCAGCTTGGGGACAGGGGGACCTGAAGCTTTCTTT. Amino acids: CASSLGTGGPEAFF.

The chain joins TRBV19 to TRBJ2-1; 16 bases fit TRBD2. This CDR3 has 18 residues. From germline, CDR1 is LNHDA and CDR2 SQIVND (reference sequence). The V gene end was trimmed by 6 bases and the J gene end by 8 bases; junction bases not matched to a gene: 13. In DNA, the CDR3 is TGTGCCAGTAGCCACCGAGGGACTAGCGGGAGGGCCCCCGATGAGCAGTTCTTC. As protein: CASSHRGTSGRAPDEQFF.

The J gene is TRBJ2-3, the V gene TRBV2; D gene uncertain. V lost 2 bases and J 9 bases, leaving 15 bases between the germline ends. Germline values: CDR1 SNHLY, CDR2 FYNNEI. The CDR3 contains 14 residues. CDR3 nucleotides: TGTGCCAGCAGTGAAATCCCCTCCTCCCCCACGCAGTATTTT. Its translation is CASSEIPSSPTQYF.

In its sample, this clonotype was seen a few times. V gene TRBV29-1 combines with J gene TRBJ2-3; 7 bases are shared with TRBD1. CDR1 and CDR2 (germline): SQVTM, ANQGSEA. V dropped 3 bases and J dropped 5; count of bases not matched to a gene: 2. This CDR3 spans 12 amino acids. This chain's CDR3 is CSVERQGDTQYF. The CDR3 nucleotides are TGCAGCGTTGAGAGACAGGGAGATACGCAGTATTTT.

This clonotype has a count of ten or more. CDR3 amino acids: CASSLAPTANTEAFF. The DNA for the CDR3 is TGTGCCAGCAGCTTAGCGCCGACAGCAAACACTGAAGCTTTCTTT. This chain links TRBV7-9 with TRBJ1-1; a weak D match, TRBD1 (5 bases). V was trimmed by 0 bases and J by 2 bases, leaving 10 bases between them. The CDR3 has 15 residues. CDR1 SEHNR and CDR2 FQNEAQ come from the germline V gene (reference sequence).

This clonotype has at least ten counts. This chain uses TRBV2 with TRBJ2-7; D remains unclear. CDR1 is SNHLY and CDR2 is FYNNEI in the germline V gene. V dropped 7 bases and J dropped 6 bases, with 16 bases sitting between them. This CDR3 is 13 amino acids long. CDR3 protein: CASNILKGGEQYF. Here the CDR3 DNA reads TGTGCCAGCAATATCCTAAAGGGTGGCGAGCAGTACTTC.

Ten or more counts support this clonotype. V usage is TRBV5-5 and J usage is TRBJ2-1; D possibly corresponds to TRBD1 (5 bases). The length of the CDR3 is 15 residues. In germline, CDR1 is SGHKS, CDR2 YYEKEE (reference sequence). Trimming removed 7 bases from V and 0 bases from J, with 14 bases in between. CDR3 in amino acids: CASAAWGGSYNEQFF. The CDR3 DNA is TGTGCCAGCGCCGCATGGGGCGGCTCCTACAATGAGCAGTTCTTC.

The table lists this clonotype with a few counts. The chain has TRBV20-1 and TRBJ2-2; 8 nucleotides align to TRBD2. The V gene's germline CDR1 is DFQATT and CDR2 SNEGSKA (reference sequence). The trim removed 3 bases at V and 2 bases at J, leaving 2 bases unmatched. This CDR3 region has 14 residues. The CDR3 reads CSASSGTNTGELFF. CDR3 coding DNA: TGCAGTGCTAGTAGCGGGACTAACACCGGGGAGCTGTTTTTT.

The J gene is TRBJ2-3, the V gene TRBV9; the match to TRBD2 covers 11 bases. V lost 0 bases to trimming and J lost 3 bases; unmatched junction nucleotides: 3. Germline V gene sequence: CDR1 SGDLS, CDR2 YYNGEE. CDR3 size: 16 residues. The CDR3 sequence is CASSVAASGGTDTQYF. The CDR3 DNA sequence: TGTGCCAGCAGCGTAGCTGCTAGCGGGGGGACAGATACGCAGTATTTT.

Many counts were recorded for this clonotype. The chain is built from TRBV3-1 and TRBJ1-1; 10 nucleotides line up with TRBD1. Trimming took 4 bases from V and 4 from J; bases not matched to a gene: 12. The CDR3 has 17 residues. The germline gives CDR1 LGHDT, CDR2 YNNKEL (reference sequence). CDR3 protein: CASSPWTGGTLSTEAFF. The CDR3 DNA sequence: TGTGCCAGCAGCCCTTGGACAGGGGGGACTTTAAGCACTGAAGCTTTCTTT.

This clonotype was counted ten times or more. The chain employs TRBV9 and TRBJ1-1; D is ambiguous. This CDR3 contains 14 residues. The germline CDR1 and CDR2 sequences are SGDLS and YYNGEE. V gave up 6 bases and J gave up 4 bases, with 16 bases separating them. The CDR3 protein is CASTKGGIPTEAFF. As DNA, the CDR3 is TGTGCCAGCACCAAAGGTGGGATCCCCACTGAAGCTTTCTTT.

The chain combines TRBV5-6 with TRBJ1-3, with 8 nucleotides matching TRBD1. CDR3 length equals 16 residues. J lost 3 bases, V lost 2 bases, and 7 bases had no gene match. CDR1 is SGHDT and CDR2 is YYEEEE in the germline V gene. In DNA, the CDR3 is TGTGCCAGCAGCTTATCCGGGACAGGTCGTGGAAACACCATATATTTT. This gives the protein CASSLSGTGRGNTIYF.

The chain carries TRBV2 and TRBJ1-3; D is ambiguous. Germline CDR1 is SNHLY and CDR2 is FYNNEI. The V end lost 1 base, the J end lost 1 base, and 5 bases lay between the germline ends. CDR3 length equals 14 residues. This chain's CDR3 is CASSEVLSGNTIYF. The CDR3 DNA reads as TGTGCCAGCAGTGAAGTCCTATCTGGAAACACCATATATTTT.

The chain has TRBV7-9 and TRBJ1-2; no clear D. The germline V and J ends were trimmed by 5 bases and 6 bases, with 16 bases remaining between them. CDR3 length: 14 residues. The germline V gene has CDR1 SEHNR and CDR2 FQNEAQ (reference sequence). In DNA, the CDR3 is TGTGCCAGCAGCGAGGAGGACTTCTTTCATGGCTACACCTTC. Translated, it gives CASSEEDFFHGYTF.

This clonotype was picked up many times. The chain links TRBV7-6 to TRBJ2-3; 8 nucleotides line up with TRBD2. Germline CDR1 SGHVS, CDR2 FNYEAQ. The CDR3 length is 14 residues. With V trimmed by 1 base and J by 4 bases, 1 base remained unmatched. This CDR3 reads CASSLGGLADTQYF. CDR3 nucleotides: TGTGCCAGCAGCTTAGGGGGACTAGCAGATACGCAGTATTTT.

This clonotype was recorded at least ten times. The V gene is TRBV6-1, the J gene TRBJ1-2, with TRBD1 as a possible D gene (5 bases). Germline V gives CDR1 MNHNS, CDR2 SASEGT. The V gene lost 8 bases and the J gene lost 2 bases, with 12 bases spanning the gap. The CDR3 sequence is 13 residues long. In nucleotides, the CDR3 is TGTGCCAGCCGAAAAACAGGAAACTATGGCTACACCTTC. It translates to CASRKTGNYGYTF.

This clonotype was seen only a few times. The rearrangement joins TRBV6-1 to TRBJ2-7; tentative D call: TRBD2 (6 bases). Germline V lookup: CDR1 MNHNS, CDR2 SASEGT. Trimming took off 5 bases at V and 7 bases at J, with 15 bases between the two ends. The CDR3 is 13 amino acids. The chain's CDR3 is CASSQGLDGEQYF. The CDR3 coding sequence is TGTGCCAGCAGTCAGGGACTCGATGGGGAGCAGTACTTC.

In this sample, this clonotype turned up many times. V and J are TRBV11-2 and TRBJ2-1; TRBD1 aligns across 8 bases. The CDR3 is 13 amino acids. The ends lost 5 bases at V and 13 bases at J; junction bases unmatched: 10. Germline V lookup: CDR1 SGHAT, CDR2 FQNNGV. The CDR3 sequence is CASSPIQGGDQFF. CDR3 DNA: TGTGCCAGCAGCCCGATACAGGGGGGAGATCAGTTCTTC.

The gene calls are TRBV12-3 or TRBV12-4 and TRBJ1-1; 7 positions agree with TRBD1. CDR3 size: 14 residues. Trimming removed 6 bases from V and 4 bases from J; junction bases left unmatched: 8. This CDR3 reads CASRKTGSSTEAFF. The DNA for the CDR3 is TGTGCCAGCAGAAAGACAGGGAGTAGCACTGAAGCTTTCTTT.

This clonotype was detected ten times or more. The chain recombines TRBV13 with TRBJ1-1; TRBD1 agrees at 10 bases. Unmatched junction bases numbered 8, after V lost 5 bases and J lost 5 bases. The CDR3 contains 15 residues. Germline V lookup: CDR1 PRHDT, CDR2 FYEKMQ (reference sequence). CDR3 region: CASSRLGQGGTEAFF. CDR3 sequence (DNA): TGTGCCAGCAGCCGATTAGGACAGGGGGGGACTGAAGCTTTCTTT.

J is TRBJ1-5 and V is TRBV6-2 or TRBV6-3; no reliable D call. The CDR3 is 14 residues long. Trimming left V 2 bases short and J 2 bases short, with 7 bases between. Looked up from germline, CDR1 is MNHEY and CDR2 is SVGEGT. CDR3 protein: CASSYQSGNQPQHF. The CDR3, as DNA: TGTGCCAGCAGTTACCAATCTGGCAATCAGCCCCAGCATTTT.

CDR3 bases: TGTGCCTGGATGAGCTCCTACAATGAGCAGTTCTTC. Translation gives CAWMSSYNEQFF. V gene TRBV30 combines with J gene TRBJ2-1, with D unresolved. CDR3 length: 12 amino acids. Germline CDR1 reads GTSNPN; CDR2 reads SVGIG (reference sequence). The V end was cut by 4 bases, the J end by 0 bases, with 4 bases between.

CDR3 amino acids: CASGLMTDNTGELFF. The DNA of the CDR3 is TGTGCTAGTGGTTTGATGACGGATAACACCGGGGAGCTGTTTTTT. The chain couples TRBV12-5 to TRBJ2-2; D unclear. Germline loops: CDR1 LGHNT, CDR2 FRNRAP. Trimming removed 2 bases from V and 2 bases from J, with 9 bases in between. The CDR3 has 15 amino acids. Supplemented by reference TRBV12-5 and TRBJ2-2, the full variable domain reads DARVTQTPRHKVTEMGQEVTMRCQPILGHNTVFWYRQTMMQGLELLAYFRNRAPLDDSGMPKDRFSAEMPDATLATLKIQPSEPRDSAVYFCASGLMTDNTGELFFGEGSRLTVL.

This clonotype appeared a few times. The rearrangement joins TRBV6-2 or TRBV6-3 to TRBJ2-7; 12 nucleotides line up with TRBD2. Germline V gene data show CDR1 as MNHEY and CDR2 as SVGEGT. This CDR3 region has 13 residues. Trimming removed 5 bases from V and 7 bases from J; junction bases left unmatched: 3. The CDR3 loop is CASSQGLAGEQYV. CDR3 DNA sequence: TGTGCCAGCAGTCAAGGACTAGCGGGGGAGCAGTACGTC.

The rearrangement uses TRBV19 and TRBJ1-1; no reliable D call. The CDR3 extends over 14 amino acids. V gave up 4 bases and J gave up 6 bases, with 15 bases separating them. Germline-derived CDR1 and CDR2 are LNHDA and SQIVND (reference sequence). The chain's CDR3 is CASSTAEGVAEAFF. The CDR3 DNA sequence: TGTGCCAGTAGTACAGCAGAGGGAGTCGCTGAAGCTTTCTTT.

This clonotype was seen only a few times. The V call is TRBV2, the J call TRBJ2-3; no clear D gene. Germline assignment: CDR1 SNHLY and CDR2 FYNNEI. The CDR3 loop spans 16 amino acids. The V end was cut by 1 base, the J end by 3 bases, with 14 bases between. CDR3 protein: CASSEGGRRTTDTQYF. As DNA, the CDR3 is TGTGCCAGCAGTGAAGGTGGACGAAGGACGACAGATACGCAGTATTTT.

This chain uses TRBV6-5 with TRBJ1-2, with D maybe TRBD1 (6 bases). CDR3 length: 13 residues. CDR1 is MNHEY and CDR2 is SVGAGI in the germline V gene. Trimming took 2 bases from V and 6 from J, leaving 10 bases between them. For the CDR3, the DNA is TGTGCCAGCAGTTACGAAGGGGGAGATGGCTACACCTTC. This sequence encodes CASSYEGGDGYTF.